This section outlines one T cell receptor (beta chain) sequence together with its context. Only in-frame clones appear in the TCRdb table, and some are missing; sequencing was by immunoSEQ multiplex PCR. In the table there are 270,000 or so clones, approximately 88% of which are singletons. Germline V gives CDR1 MNHEY, CDR2 SMNVEV (reference sequence). The CDR3 runs 15 residues. V lost 6 bases and J lost 1; bases outside the gene matches: 5. Followed over time, Seattle patients had been enrolled while infection was active. The entry originates in a study of blood T cell repertoires in COVID-19. Overall study: The United States, Italy and Spain provided the acute and convalescent COVID-19 samples.

This sequence originates from a human donor with COVID-19, enrolled during active disease. The donor label of this sample is uncertain. Sequencing used peripheral blood. The chain is built from TRBV27 and TRBJ2-5, with 10 bases lining up with TRBD1. The CDR3 sequence: CASSGTGAAQETQYF. DNA of the CDR3: TGTGCCAGCAGCGGGACAGGGGCGGCCCAAGAGACCCAGTACTTC.